This record covers a single TCR beta chain. Its specificity is unknown. TCRdb's table, derived via immunoSEQ multiplex PCR, lists solely in-frame clones and lacks some. The sample records 200,000 or so clones, roughly 84% being singletons. This specimen belongs to a study of cytomegalovirus exposure and HLA in healthy donors. Study conclusions and caveats: Rare sequences made up most TCRs, while some public TCRs were found in many donors. Researchers counted 164 TCR beta chains as cytomegalovirus-associated.

Germline V gene sequence: CDR1 SGHTA, CDR2 FQGTGA. The CDR3 spans 13 residues. V lost 4 bases, J lost 9 bases, and 13 bases lay in between. This chain links TRBV7-3 with TRBJ2-1; tentatively, D is TRBD2 (6 bases). Sequencing input: PBMCs. This TCR was recovered from a woman aged 30 to 39 in good health and CMV-seropositive. The CDR3 sequence is CASSSYLAAEQFF. The CDR3 DNA is TGTGCCAGCAGCTCATATTTAGCGGCTGAGCAGTTCTTC.